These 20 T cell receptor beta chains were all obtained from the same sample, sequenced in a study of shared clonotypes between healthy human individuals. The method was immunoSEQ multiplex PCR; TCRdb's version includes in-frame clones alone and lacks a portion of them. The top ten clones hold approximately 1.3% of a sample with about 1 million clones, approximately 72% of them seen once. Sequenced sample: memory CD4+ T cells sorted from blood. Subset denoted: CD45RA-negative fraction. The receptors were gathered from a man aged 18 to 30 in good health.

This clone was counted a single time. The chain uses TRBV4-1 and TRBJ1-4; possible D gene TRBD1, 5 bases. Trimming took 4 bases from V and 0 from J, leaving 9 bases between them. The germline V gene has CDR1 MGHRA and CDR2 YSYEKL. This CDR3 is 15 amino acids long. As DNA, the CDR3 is TGCGCCAGCAGCCGCGGGGACGCAACTAATGAAAAACTGTTTTTT. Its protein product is CASSRGDATNEKLFF.

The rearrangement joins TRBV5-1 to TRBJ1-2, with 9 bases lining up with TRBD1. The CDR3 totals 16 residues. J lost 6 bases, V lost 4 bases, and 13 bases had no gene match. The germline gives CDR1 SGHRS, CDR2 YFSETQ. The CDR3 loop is CASSGPAGQGRDGYTF. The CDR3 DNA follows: TGCGCCAGCAGCGGACCTGCGGGACAGGGAAGAGATGGCTACACCTTC.

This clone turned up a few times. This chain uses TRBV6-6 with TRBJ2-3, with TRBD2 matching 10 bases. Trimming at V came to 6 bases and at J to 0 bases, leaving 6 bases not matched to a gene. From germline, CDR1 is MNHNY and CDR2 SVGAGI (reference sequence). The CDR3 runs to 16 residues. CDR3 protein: CASRYSGGSSTDTQYF. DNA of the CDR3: TGTGCCAGCAGGTATAGCGGGGGGAGTAGCACAGATACGCAGTATTTT.

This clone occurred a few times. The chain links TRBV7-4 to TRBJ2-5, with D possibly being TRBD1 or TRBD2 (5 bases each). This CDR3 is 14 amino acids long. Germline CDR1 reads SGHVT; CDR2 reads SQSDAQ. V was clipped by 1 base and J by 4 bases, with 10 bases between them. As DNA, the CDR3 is TGTGCCAGCAGCTTAGGAGGGGTAAGAGAGACCCAGTACTTC. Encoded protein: CASSLGGVRETQYF.

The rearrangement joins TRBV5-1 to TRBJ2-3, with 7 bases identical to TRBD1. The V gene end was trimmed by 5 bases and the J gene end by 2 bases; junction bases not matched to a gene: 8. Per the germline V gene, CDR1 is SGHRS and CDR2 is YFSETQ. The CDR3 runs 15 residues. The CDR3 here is CASRVTGQNTDTQYF. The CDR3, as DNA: TGCGCCAGCAGGGTGACAGGGCAAAACACAGATACGCAGTATTTT. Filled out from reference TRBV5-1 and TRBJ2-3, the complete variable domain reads KAGVTQTPRYLIKTRGQQVTLSCSPISGHRSVSWYQQTPGQGLQFLFEYFSETQRNKGNFPGRFSGRQFSNSRSEMNVSTLELGDSALYLCASRVTGQNTDTQYFGPGTRLTVL.

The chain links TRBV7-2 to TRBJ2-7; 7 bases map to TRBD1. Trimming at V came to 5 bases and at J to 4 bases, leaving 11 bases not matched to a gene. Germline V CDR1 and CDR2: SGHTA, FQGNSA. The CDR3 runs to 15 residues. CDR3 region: CASSRSGTDIYEQYF. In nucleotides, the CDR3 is TGTGCCAGCAGCCGGTCCGGGACAGATATATACGAGCAGTACTTC.

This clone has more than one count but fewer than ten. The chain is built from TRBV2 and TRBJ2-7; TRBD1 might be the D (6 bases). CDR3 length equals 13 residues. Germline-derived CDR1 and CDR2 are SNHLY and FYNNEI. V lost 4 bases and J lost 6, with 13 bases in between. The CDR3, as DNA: TGTGCCAGCAGTGCGGACCAACAGGGCGAGCAGTACTTC. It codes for CASSADQQGEQYF.

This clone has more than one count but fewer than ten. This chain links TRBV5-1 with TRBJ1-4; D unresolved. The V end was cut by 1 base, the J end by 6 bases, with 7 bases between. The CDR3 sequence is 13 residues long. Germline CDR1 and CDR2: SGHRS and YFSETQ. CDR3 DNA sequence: TGCGCCAGCAGCTTGTGGGTGGATGAAAAACTGTTTTTT. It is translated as CASSLWVDEKLFF.

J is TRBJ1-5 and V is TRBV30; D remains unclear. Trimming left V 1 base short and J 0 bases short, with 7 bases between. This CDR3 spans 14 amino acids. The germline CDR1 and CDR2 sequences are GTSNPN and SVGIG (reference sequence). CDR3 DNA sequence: TGTGCCTGGAGTGGGGGATTTAGCAATCAGCCCCAGCATTTT. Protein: CAWSGGFSNQPQHF.

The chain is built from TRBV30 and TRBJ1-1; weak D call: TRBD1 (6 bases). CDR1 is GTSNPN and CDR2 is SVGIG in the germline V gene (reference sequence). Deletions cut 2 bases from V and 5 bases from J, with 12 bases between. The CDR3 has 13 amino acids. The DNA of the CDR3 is TGTGCCTGGAGTTCCCTAACAGGGACTGAAGCTTTCTTT. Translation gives CAWSSLTGTEAFF.

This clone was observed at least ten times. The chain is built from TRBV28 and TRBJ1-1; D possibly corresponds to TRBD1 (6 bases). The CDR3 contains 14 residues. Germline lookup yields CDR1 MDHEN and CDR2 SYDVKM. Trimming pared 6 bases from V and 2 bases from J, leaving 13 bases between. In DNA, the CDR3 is TGTGCCAGCAGGACCGGACAGAGAAACACTGAAGCTTTCTTT. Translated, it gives CASRTGQRNTEAFF.

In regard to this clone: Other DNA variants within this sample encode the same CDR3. CDR3: CASSPSTGPYEQYF. The CDR3 DNA reads TGTGCCAGCAGTCCGTCGACGGGACCCTACGAGCAGTACTTC. The rearrangement links TRBV6-5 to TRBJ2-7; D possibly uses TRBD1 or TRBD2 (5 bases each). The CDR3 has 14 residues. The germline V gene has CDR1 MNHEY and CDR2 SVGAGI. Trimming removed 5 bases at V and 2 bases at J, with 13 bases between.

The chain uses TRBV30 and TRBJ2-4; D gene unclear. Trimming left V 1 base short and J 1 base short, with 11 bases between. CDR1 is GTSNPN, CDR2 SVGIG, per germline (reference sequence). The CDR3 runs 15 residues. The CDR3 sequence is CAWSAPPPAKNIQYF. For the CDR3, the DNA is TGTGCCTGGAGTGCGCCCCCACCCGCCAAAAACATTCAGTACTTC.

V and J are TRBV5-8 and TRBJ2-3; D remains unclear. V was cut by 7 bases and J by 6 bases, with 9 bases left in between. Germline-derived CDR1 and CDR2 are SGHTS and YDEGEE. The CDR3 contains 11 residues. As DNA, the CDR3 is TGTGCCAGCGACCTTTTGGATACGCAGTATTTT. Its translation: CASDLLDTQYF.

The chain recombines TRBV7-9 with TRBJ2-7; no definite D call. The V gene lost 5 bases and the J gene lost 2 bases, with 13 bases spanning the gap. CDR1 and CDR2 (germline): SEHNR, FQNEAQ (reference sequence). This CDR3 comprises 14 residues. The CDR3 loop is CASSDDSRAYEQYF. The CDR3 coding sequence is TGTGCCAGCAGCGACGACTCAAGAGCCTACGAGCAGTACTTC.

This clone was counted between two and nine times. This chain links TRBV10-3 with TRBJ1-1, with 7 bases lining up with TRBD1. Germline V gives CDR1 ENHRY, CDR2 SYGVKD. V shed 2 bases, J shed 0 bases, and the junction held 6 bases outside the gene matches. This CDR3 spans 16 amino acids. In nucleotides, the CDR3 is TGTGCCATCAGTGAGAACGGACAGGTCATGAACACTGAAGCTTTCTTT. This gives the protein CAISENGQVMNTEAFF.

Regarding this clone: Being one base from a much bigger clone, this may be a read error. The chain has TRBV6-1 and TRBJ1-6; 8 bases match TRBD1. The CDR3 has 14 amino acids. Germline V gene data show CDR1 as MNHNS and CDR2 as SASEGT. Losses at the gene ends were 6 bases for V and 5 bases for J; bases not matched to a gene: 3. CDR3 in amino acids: CASSVTGDNSPLHF. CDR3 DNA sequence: TGTGCCAGCAGCGTGACAGGGGATAATTCACCCCTCCACTTT.

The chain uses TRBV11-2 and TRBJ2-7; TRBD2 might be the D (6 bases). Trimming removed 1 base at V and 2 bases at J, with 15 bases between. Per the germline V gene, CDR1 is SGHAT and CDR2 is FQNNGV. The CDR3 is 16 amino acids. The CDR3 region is CASSLGVASATYEQYF. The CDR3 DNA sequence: TGTGCCAGCAGCTTAGGGGTTGCTAGCGCGACCTACGAGCAGTACTTC.

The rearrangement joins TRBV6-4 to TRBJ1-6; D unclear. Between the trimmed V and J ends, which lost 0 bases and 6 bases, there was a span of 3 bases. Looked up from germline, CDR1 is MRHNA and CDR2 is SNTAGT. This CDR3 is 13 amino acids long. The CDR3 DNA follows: TGTGCCAGCAGTGACTCTCCTAATTCACCCCTCCACTTT. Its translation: CASSDSPNSPLHF.

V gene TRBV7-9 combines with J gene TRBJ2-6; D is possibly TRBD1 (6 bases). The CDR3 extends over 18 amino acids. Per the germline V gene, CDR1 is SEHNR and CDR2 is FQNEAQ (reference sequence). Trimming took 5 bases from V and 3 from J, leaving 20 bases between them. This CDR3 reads CASSPSYAQGSGANVLTF. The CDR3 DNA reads TGTGCCAGCAGCCCAAGTTACGCACAGGGAAGTGGGGCCAACGTCCTGACTTTC.